A selection of T cell receptor beta chains follows, all from one sample in a study of blood T cell repertoires in COVID-19. TCRdb keeps only in-frame clones here, not all; method: immunoSEQ multiplex PCR. Of under 350,000 clones in the sample, approximately 91% are singletons; the top ten hold less than 2.5%. Sequenced input: peripheral blood. These receptor sequences come from a middle-aged man with acute or convalescent COVID-19. Each CDR3 is given with its conserved first and last residue. Each record gives: clone size, V gene, J gene, D gene, CDR3 DNA, CDR3 protein. D genes are given only for firm matches. Size tells how often a clone was seen (once, few, many) or the class of an expanded clone, and some rows leave it out.

>-|TRBV30|TRBJ2-7|-
TGTGCCTGGAGTGTGGGCAGGACCTACGAGCAGTACTTC
CAWSVGRTYEQYF
>-|TRBV7-9|TRBJ2-3|TRBD1
TGTGCCAGCAGCTTAGCTGGGACAGGCACAGATACGCAGTATTTT
CASSLAGTGTDTQYF
>-|TRBV14|TRBJ1-1|TRBD1
TGTGCCAGCAGAAGGGACAGGGACTCTGAAGCTTTCTTT
CASRRDRDSEAFF
>-|TRBV7-3|TRBJ1-1|TRBD1
TGTGCCAGCAGTCAGCAGGACAGGGGCGGTGAAGCTTTCTTT
CASSQQDRGGEAFF
>-|TRBV7-2|TRBJ1-3|-
TGTGCCAGCAGCCTCGGACCAGGGGCTGGAAACACCATATATTTT
CASSLGPGAGNTIYF
>-|TRBV27|TRBJ2-5|TRBD2
TGTGCCAGCAGTTTATTTCGCCCGGGGGGGGAGACCCAGTACTTC
CASSLFRPGGETQYF
>-|TRBV14|TRBJ2-1|-
TGTGCCAGCAGCGCCCCCACAGGGTTGGGTGAGCAGTTCTTC
CASSAPTGLGEQFF
>-|TRBV5-1|TRBJ1-1|TRBD1
TGCGCCAGCAGCCCCTACAGGGGCACTGAAGCTTTCTTT
CASSPYRGTEAFF
>once|TRBV2|TRBJ2-3|-
TGTGCCAGCGGGGGCGCCCCCACAGATACGCAGTATTTT
CASGGAPTDTQYF
>-|TRBV15|TRBJ2-2|-
TGTGCCACCGCGGGATCTGCCGGCCGTGGCACCGGGGAGCTGTTTTTT
CATAGSAGRGTGELFF
>-|TRBV7-3|TRBJ2-1|-
TGTGCCAGCAGCTTAGTCGGGGACAATGAGCAGTTCTTC
CASSLVGDNEQFF
>-|TRBV27|TRBJ1-1|-
TGTGCCAGCACTTCGAGCAGGGTGGCCACTGAAGCTTTCTTT
CASTSSRVATEAFF
>-|TRBV11-3|TRBJ2-2|TRBD1
TGTGCCAGCAGCTTCCTGACCGGGACAGCAAACACCGGGGAGCTGTTTTTT
CASSFLTGTANTGELFF
>-|TRBV18|TRBJ1-1|-
TGTGCCAGCTCACCAGCAGGGATCATGAACACTGAAGCTTTCTTT
CASSPAGIMNTEAFF
>-|TRBV7-9|TRBJ1-3|-
TGTGCCAGCAGCTTACGGGACTCGGGTGGAAACACCATATATTTT
CASSLRDSGGNTIYF
>-|TRBV27|TRBJ1-5|TRBD1
TGTGCCAGCAGACCTGGGACAGGGGGCAATCAGCCCCAGCATTTT
CASRPGTGGNQPQHF
>-|TRBV2|TRBJ1-4|-
TGTGCCAGCAGCGTAACTAATGAAAAACTGTTTTTT
CASSVTNEKLFF
>-|TRBV24-1|TRBJ2-1|TRBD2
TGTGCCACCAGTGATCCTAGGACTAGCGGGAATGAGCAGTTCTTC
CATSDPRTSGNEQFF
>-|TRBV13|TRBJ1-2|TRBD1
TGTGCCAGCAGGGGACAGGAGAACTATGGCTACACCTTC
CASRGQENYGYTF
>-|TRBV7-2|TRBJ2-1|TRBD2
TGTGCCAGCAGCTTAGTGCCTAGCGGGGTTGGTGAGCAGTTCTTC
CASSLVPSGVGEQFF
>once|TRBV19|TRBJ2-5|-
TGTGCCAGTAGTCACAACTATAGGGGCCAACAAGAGACCCAGTACTTC
CASSHNYRGQQETQYF
>once|TRBV6-4|TRBJ1-5|TRBD1
TGTGCCAGCAGTGACTATAACGTAAGACAGGGCCCCAATCAGCCCCAGCATTTT
CASSDYNVRQGPNQPQHF
>-|TRBV27|TRBJ2-7|TRBD2
TGTGCCAGCAGTTTATTCCGGGGGGATTACGAGCAGTACTTC
CASSLFRGDYEQYF
>-|TRBV5-4|TRBJ2-7|TRBD1
TGTGCCAGCAGCATCCCGGGACAGGGCTACGAGCAGTACTTC
CASSIPGQGYEQYF
>-|TRBV19|TRBJ1-5|-
TGTGCCAGTAGCCCCACGGGGGTAAGGCAGCCCCAGCATTTT
CASSPTGVRQPQHF
>-|TRBV7-3|TRBJ2-1|TRBD2
TGTGCCAGCAGCCAAACCGGGCTAGCGGGTAATGAGCAGTTCTTC
CASSQTGLAGNEQFF
>-|TRBV7-9|TRBJ2-3|-
TGTGCCAGCAGCTTAAGAGCTTCCACAGATACGCAGTATTTT
CASSLRASTDTQYF
>-|TRBV7-8|TRBJ2-2|TRBD1
TGTGCCAGCAGCTTAGGGGGGACAGGGGGCACCGGGGAGCTGTTTTTT
CASSLGGTGGTGELFF
>once|TRBV29-1|TRBJ2-6|-
TGCAGCGTTGGCCGGGGTACTGGGGCCAACGTCCTGACTTTC
CSVGRGTGANVLTF
>-|TRBV6-4|TRBJ2-1|TRBD2
TGTGCCAGCAGCGCTAGCGGGGGAGGGGAGCAGTTCTTC
CASSASGGGEQFF
>-|TRBV2|TRBJ1-5|-
TGTGCCAGCGGGACTGAATTTAATCAGCCCCAGCATTTT
CASGTEFNQPQHF
>once|TRBV5-1|TRBJ2-7|TRBD1
TGCGCCAGCAGCTTAGACAGGGCTTCCTACGAGCAGTACTTC
CASSLDRASYEQYF
>-|TRBV4-2|TRBJ2-7|-
TGTGCCAGCAGTTCCAAGTCTACGGGGGTTCAGTACGAGCAGTACTTC
CASSSKSTGVQYEQYF
>-|TRBV2|TRBJ2-7|-
TGTGCCAGCAGTGGGTTCTTTGGGAGCTCCTACGAGCAGTACTTC
CASSGFFGSSYEQYF
>-|TRBV3-1/TRBV3-2|TRBJ1-5|-
TGTGCCAGCAGCCCCACGGCTGGGGGGTGGCAGCCCCAGCATTTT
CASSPTAGGWQPQHF
>-|TRBV10-1|TRBJ1-1|TRBD1
TGCGCCAGCAGTGAGATGGTCCTGGGGACAGGGACTGAAGCTTTCTTT
CASSEMVLGTGTEAFF
>-|TRBV6-5|TRBJ1-6|-
TGTGCCAGCGCCGGTGCGCGAGGCGGGCCACCCCTCCACTTT
CASAGARGGPPLHF
>-|TRBV7-2|TRBJ2-7|-
TGTGCCAGCAGCTTAAACAGCTACTACGAGCAGTACTTC
CASSLNSYYEQYF
>-|TRBV6-5|TRBJ2-1|TRBD2
TGTGCCAGCAGTTACTCGGGCGGGGGCTCCTACAATGAGCAGTTCTTC
CASSYSGGGSYNEQFF
>-|TRBV3-1/TRBV3-2|TRBJ1-2|-
TGTGCCAGCAGCCAGACGGGTTGGGGCTACACCTTC
CASSQTGWGYTF
>-|TRBV6-5|TRBJ2-1|-
TGTGCCAGCAGAAGGGACTTGAGCTCCTACAATGAGCAGTTCTTC
CASRRDLSSYNEQFF
>once|TRBV19|TRBJ2-2|-
TGTGCCAGTATCCTGACAGGCTCAATCGCGAACACCGGGGAGCTGTTTTTT
CASILTGSIANTGELFF
>-|TRBV18|TRBJ2-1|-
TGTGCCAGCTCCACCGCAGGAGGGTCTAATGAGCAGTTCTTC
CASSTAGGSNEQFF
>-|TRBV10-1|TRBJ2-1|-
TGCGCCAGCAGTGAGGATCAGGGGAACAATGAGCAGTTCTTC
CASSEDQGNNEQFF
>-|TRBV19|TRBJ1-5|-
TGTGCCAGTAGTATAACGGAGAATCAGCCCCAGCATTTT
CASSITENQPQHF
>-|TRBV6-5|TRBJ1-2|TRBD1
TGTGCCAGCAGTTTCCGGGACAGACTCTATGGCTACACCTTC
CASSFRDRLYGYTF
>-|TRBV7-8|TRBJ1-3|-
TGTGCCAGCAGCCCTAGCGGGGCCAACTCTGGAAACACCATATATTTT
CASSPSGANSGNTIYF
>-|TRBV28|TRBJ1-2|-
TGTGCGAGCGGTCGAGGGGGCTACACCTTC
CASGRGGYTF
>-|TRBV5-1|TRBJ1-1|-
TGCGCCAGCAGCTTACAATGGACGGGAAACACTGAAGCTTTCTTT
CASSLQWTGNTEAFF
>-|TRBV21-1|TRBJ2-7|-
TGTGCCAGCAGCACGAACAGGGGGGACCACGAGCAGTACTTC
CASSTNRGDHEQYF
>once|TRBV3-1/TRBV3-2|TRBJ1-5|-
TGTGCCAGCAGCCAAGCCCGACTTACAAATCAGCCCCAGCATTTT
CASSQARLTNQPQHF